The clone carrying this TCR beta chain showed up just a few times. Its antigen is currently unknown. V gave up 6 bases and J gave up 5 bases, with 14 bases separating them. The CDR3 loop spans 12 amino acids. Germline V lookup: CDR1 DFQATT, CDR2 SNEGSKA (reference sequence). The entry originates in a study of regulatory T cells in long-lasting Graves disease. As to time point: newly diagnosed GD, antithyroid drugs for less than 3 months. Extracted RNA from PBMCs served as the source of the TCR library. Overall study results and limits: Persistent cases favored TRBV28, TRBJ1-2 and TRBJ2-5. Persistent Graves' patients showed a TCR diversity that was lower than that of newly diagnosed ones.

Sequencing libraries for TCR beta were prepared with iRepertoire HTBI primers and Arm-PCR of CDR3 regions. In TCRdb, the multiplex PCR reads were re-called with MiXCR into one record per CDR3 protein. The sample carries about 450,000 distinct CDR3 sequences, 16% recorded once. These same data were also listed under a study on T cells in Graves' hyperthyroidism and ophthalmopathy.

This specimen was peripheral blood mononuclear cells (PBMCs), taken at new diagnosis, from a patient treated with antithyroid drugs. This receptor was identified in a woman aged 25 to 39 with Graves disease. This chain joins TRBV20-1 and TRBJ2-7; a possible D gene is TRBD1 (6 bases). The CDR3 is CSAGAGIDEQYF. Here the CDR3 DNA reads TGCAGTGCGGGGGCCGGTATAGACGAGCAGTACTTC.